This entry lists 23 T cell receptor beta chains sequenced from one sample in a study of cytomegalovirus exposure and HLA in healthy donors. The PCR contained 60 Vbeta and 13 Jbeta primers. Only in-frame clones appear in the TCRdb table, and some are missing; sequencing was by immunoSEQ multiplex PCR. This table has more than 80,000 clones, around 74% appearing once. Sequencing was performed on PBMCs. The receptors derive from a woman between 65 and 79 years old in good health and CMV-seropositive.

This sequence joins TRBV19 and TRBJ1-4; D is unclear. The V gene lost 7 bases and the J gene lost 5 bases, with 17 bases spanning the gap. Germline V gene sequence: CDR1 LNHDA, CDR2 SQIVND (reference sequence). CDR3 size: 15 residues. CDR3: CASKKRGMENEKLFF. The CDR3 DNA reads TGTGCCAGTAAGAAACGGGGAATGGAAAATGAAAAACTGTTTTTT.

The chain joins TRBV7-9 to TRBJ1-2, with D hard to call. CDR1 and CDR2 from the germline V gene are SEHNR and FQNEAQ (reference sequence). V was trimmed by 1 base and J by 8 bases, leaving 14 bases between them. The CDR3 runs 14 residues. The CDR3 DNA reads as TGTGCCAGCAGCTTAGGAGGGTATCCCTACGGCTACACCTTC. It translates to CASSLGGYPYGYTF.

The chain combines TRBV4-1 with TRBJ1-1; 12 nucleotides align to TRBD1. Germline V CDR1 and CDR2: MGHRA, YSYEKL. Trimming cost V 3 bases and J 4 bases; bases outside gene matches: 3. CDR3 length: 15 amino acids. CDR3 loop: CASSQGQGAVTEAFF. DNA for the CDR3: TGCGCCAGCAGCCAGGGACAGGGGGCAGTCACTGAAGCTTTCTTT.

The rearrangement joins TRBV28 to TRBJ2-7; 13 nucleotides agree with TRBD2. CDR1 MDHEN and CDR2 SYDVKM come from the germline V gene. Trimming removed 6 bases from V and 4 bases from J; junction bases left unmatched: 12. The CDR3 is 17 residues long. The CDR3 here is CASSAPRTSGRGYEQYF. DNA for the CDR3: TGTGCCAGCAGCGCACCCCGGACTAGCGGGAGAGGGTACGAGCAGTACTTC.

In its sample, this clone was seen a few times. The chain has TRBV15 and TRBJ1-6; the D is unclear. CDR3 length: 14 residues. The germline gives CDR1 LNHNV, CDR2 YYDKDF (reference sequence). Trimming pared 8 bases from V and 0 bases from J, leaving 8 bases between. The CDR3 nucleotides read TGTGCCACCGGCCGGAGCTCCTATAATTCACCCCTCCACTTT. Protein sequence: CATGRSSYNSPLHF.

This chain joins TRBV14 and TRBJ1-6; 7 bases align to TRBD1. V lost 1 base, J lost 13 bases, and 4 bases stayed unmatched. From germline, CDR1 is SGHDN and CDR2 FVKESK. The length of the CDR3 is 13 residues. The CDR3 sequence: CASSQGTGVPLHF. Here the CDR3 DNA reads TGTGCCAGCAGCCAAGGGACAGGAGTCCCCCTCCACTTT. Looking up the rest from reference TRBV14 and TRBJ1-6 gives the full variable domain: EAGVTQFPSHSVIEKGQTVTLRCDPISGHDNLYWYRRVMGKEIKFLLHFVKESKQDESGMPNNRFLAERTGGTYSTLKVQPAELEDSGVYFCASSQGTGVPLHFGNGTRLTVT.

The gene calls are TRBV5-1 and TRBJ2-1; 11 bases line up with TRBD2. The CDR3 consists of 15 residues. Trimming at V came to 0 bases and at J to 7 bases, leaving 3 bases not matched to a gene. The V gene's germline CDR1 is SGHRS and CDR2 YFSETQ. DNA of the CDR3: TGCGCCAGCAGCTTGGGACTAGCGGGGAAAAATGAGCAGTTCTTC. Its translation: CASSLGLAGKNEQFF. The entire variable domain, with the rest obtained from reference TRBV5-1 and TRBJ2-1, is as follows: KAGVTQTPRYLIKTRGQQVTLSCSPISGHRSVSWYQQTPGQGLQFLFEYFSETQRNKGNFPGRFSGRQFSNSRSEMNVSTLELGDSALYLCASSLGLAGKNEQFFGPGTRLTVL.

J is TRBJ2-2 and V is TRBV7-8, with 10 bases matching TRBD2. The J segment lost 5 bases and the V segment lost 2 bases, leaving 17 bases of the junction unmatched. The V gene's germline CDR1 is SGHVS and CDR2 FQNEAQ. The CDR3 is made up of 20 amino acids. In nucleotides, the CDR3 is TGTGCCAGCAGCTTATATGACCCTCGGCTAGCGGGAGCTATAACCGGGGAGCTGTTTTTT. Protein sequence: CASSLYDPRLAGAITGELFF.

On this clone itself: Compared with germline, one end of the junction differs, possibly owing to a read error. The chain couples TRBV4-3 to TRBJ2-3; D possibly corresponds to TRBD2 (5 bases). This CDR3 has 14 residues. Germline V gene lookup returns CDR1 LGHNA and CDR2 YSLEER. The CDR3 reads CASSQEGRTGFPMF. The CDR3 DNA is TGCGCCAGCAGCCAAGAAGGCCGGACTGGCTTCCCGATGTTT.

The rearrangement joins TRBV9 to TRBJ2-7; 11 nucleotides match TRBD2. CDR3 length: 14 residues. V trimming: 3 bases; J trimming: 4 bases; junction bases outside the gene matches: 3. Per the germline V gene, CDR1 is SGDLS and CDR2 is YYNGEE. This chain's CDR3 is CASSARLAGYEQYF. In DNA, the CDR3 is TGTGCCAGCAGCGCTAGACTAGCGGGATACGAGCAGTACTTC.

Remarks on this clone: The same CDR3 arises from other DNA sequences in this sample as well. This sequence joins TRBV6-6 and TRBJ2-5, with D perhaps matching TRBD1 (7 bases). The CDR3 is made up of 14 amino acids. Germline V gene data show CDR1 as MNHNY and CDR2 as SVGAGI (reference sequence). Trimming cost V 0 bases and J 5 bases, with 10 bases left between them. CDR3 nucleotides: TGTGCCAGCAGTTACTCGGAGGGGGCGGAGACCCAGTACTTC. Translating it yields CASSYSEGAETQYF.

The genes are TRBV28 and TRBJ2-1, with a weak D call TRBD2 (5 bases). CDR1 MDHEN and CDR2 SYDVKM come from the germline V gene. Trimming took 1 base from V and 4 from J, leaving 14 bases between them. CDR3 length: 16 residues. CDR3 sequence reads: CASSLYASSGYNEQFF. CDR3 nucleotides: TGTGCCAGCAGTTTATACGCCAGTTCGGGGTACAATGAGCAGTTCTTC.

This clone was detected a few times. The chain has TRBV14 and TRBJ1-5, with no clear D. V was pared by 0 bases and J by 3 bases, with 6 bases between. The CDR3 contains 14 residues. Germline CDR1 and CDR2: SGHDN and FVKESK. For the CDR3, the DNA is TGTGCCAGCAGCCAAGACAGTAACAATCAGCCCCAGCATTTT. Its protein is CASSQDSNNQPQHF.

The V call is TRBV19, the J call TRBJ2-7; D possibly corresponds to TRBD2 (5 bases). V lost 5 bases, J lost 2 bases, and 10 bases lay in between. There are 13 residues in the CDR3. Germline V gene data show CDR1 as LNHDA and CDR2 as SQIVND (reference sequence). CDR3 nucleotide sequence: TGTGCCAGTAGTCCCACCGGGGCCTACGAGCAGTACTTC. Translating gives CASSPTGAYEQYF.

The V and J genes are TRBV27 and TRBJ2-7; 7 bases are a match to TRBD1. Germline-derived CDR1 and CDR2 are MNHEY and SMNVEV (reference sequence). There are 14 residues in the CDR3. V shed 5 bases and J 6 bases; nucleotides not matched to a gene: 10. CDR3 DNA sequence: TGTGCCAGCAGTCCTCGACAGGGCAATCTCGAGCAGTACTTC. Amino acid sequence: CASSPRQGNLEQYF.

CDR3 amino acids: CAWSRDRTNSPLHF. DNA for the CDR3: TGTGCCTGGAGTCGGGACAGGACCAATTCACCCCTCCACTTT. The gene calls are TRBV30 and TRBJ1-6; 8 positions match TRBD1. Germline-derived CDR1 and CDR2 are GTSNPN and SVGIG (reference sequence). The CDR3 extends over 14 amino acids. Trimming removed 2 bases from V and 7 bases from J; junction bases left unmatched: 4.

In its sample, this clone was seen a few times. The chain joins TRBV27 to TRBJ2-1; D might be TRBD1 (7 bases). Germline V gene lookup returns CDR1 MNHEY and CDR2 SMNVEV (reference sequence). The CDR3 totals 15 residues. V was pared by 7 bases and J by 5 bases, with 18 bases between. This CDR3 reads CASTIRQGGHNEQFF. As DNA, the CDR3 is TGTGCCAGCACCATTCGACAGGGAGGCCACAATGAGCAGTTCTTC.

This clone was seen a handful of times. The V and J genes are TRBV28 and TRBJ2-2; TRBD1 agrees at 8 bases. This CDR3 region has 16 residues. Germline CDR1 MDHEN, CDR2 SYDVKM. J lost 4 bases, V lost 6 bases, and 10 bases had no gene match. CDR3 residues: CASRGRQGRFTGELFF. In DNA form, the CDR3 reads TGTGCCAGCAGGGGCCGACAGGGGAGGTTCACCGGGGAGCTGTTTTTT.

V is TRBV2 and J is TRBJ2-1, with TRBD1 matching 10 bases. The length of the CDR3 is 14 residues. The germline V gene has CDR1 SNHLY and CDR2 FYNNEI. Losses at the gene ends were 6 bases for V and 6 bases for J; bases not matched to a gene: 5. The CDR3: CASRNRDRGNEQFF. CDR3 DNA sequence: TGTGCCAGCAGAAACCGGGACAGGGGCAATGAGCAGTTCTTC. The full variable domain, rest sourced from reference TRBV2 and TRBJ2-1, is EPEVTQTPSHQVTQMGQEVILRCVPISNHLYFYWYRQILGQKVEFLVSFYNNEISEKSEIFDDQFSVERPDGSNFTLKIRSTKLEDSAMYFCASRNRDRGNEQFFGPGTRLTVL.

V is TRBV7-9 and J is TRBJ2-5; 9 bases line up with TRBD1. J lost 4 bases, V lost 5 bases, and 8 bases had no gene match. Germline CDR1 and CDR2: SEHNR and FQNEAQ (reference sequence). CDR3 length: 15 amino acids. The CDR3 here is CASSQGTGGGETQYF. The CDR3 region has the DNA TGTGCCAGCAGCCAAGGAACAGGGGGCGGAGAGACCCAGTACTTC.

The rearrangement uses TRBV18 and TRBJ2-7; 9 bases are shared with TRBD1. Germline V gene data show CDR1 as KGHSH and CDR2 as LQKENI. The CDR3 spans 16 residues. V gave up 0 bases and J gave up 0 bases; unmatched junction bases: 3. The CDR3, as DNA: TGTGCCAGCTCACCACCCGGGACAGGGAGCTCCTACGAGCAGTACTTC. It codes for CASSPPGTGSSYEQYF. Supplemented by reference TRBV18 and TRBJ2-7, the full variable domain reads NAGVMQNPRHLVRRRGQEARLRCSPMKGHSHVYWYRQLPEEGLKFMVYLQKENIIDESGMPKERFSAEFPKEGPSILRIQQVVRGDSAAYFCASSPPGTGSSYEQYFGPGTRLTVT.

V usage is TRBV12-5 and J usage is TRBJ1-5, with D possibly matching TRBD1 (5 bases). V gave up 2 bases and J gave up 5 bases, with 10 bases separating them. Germline V CDR1 and CDR2: LGHNT, FRNRAP. The CDR3 sequence is 14 residues long. As DNA, the CDR3 is TGTGCTAGTGGTTTGTCCCCGACAGATCAGCCCCAGCATTTT. As protein: CASGLSPTDQPQHF.

The chain is built from TRBV2 and TRBJ1-5, with D possibly TRBD1 on 6 matching bases. The CDR3 is 15 amino acids. V was cut by 8 bases and J by 5 bases, with 19 bases left in between. The germline CDR1 and CDR2 sequences are SNHLY and FYNNEI. In DNA, the CDR3 is TGTGCCAGCGTACCCAGGGGTGGCCCCGATCAGCCCCAGCATTTT. Protein sequence: CASVPRGGPDQPQHF.